These 14 T cell receptor beta chains were all obtained from the same sample, sequenced in a study of T cell clonotyping in hematopoietic cell transplantation. Produced via immunoSEQ multiplex PCR; TCRdb's table is partial and in-frame only. The repertoire includes 13,000 or so clones, approximately 92% of them detected once, and around 1.3% sits in the top ten. The sequencing input was peripheral blood mononuclear cells. The receptors here all came from a man aged 30 to 39 in good health. Some clones in this sample may be carry-over from other donors' samples.

The J gene is TRBJ2-7, the V gene TRBV30, with unresolved D. Germline loops: CDR1 GTSNPN, CDR2 SVGIG (reference sequence). This CDR3 has 12 residues. V gave up 1 base and J gave up 6 bases, with 10 bases separating them. The CDR3: CAWSAPSREQYF. The DNA for the CDR3 is TGTGCCTGGAGTGCCCCCTCGCGCGAGCAGTACTTC. Looking up the rest from reference TRBV30 and TRBJ2-7 gives the full variable domain: SQTIHQWPATLVQPVGSPLSLECTVEGTSNPNLYWYRQAAGRGLQLLFYSVGIGQISSEVPQNLSASRPQDRQFILSSKKLLLSDSGFYLCAWSAPSREQYFGPGTRLTVT.

This clone appeared once. The rearrangement links TRBV27 to TRBJ2-7; tentative D call: TRBD2 (7 bases). The V end lost 6 bases, the J end lost 5 bases, and 23 bases lay between the germline ends. This CDR3 spans 16 amino acids. Germline lookup yields CDR1 MNHEY and CDR2 SMNVEV (reference sequence). DNA for the CDR3: TGTGCCAGCAGCCTTGCGGGGGCGGGAGTTTCCCACGAGCAGTACTTC. It specifies CASSLAGAGVSHEQYF.

The V gene is TRBV5-5, the J gene TRBJ1-2; D gene unclear. Per germline, CDR1 SGHKS and CDR2 YYEKEE (reference sequence). Trimming shortened V by 2 bases and J by 4 bases, and 9 bases separated the two germline ends. This CDR3 spans 13 amino acids. In DNA, the CDR3 is TGTGCCAGCAGCTTTTCCAGAAGCTATGGCTACACCTTC. Translated: CASSFSRSYGYTF.

This rearrangement joins TRBV25-1 to TRBJ2-7, with TRBD2 identical over 9 bases. CDR1 and CDR2 from the germline V gene are MGHDK and SYGVNS. The CDR3 runs 14 residues. With V trimmed by 3 bases and J by 2 bases, 2 bases remained unmatched. CDR3 DNA sequence: TGTGCCAGCAGTGACCCTAGCGGGACCTACGAGCAGTACTTC. Its translation is CASSDPSGTYEQYF.

The rearrangement uses TRBV29-1 and TRBJ2-7; D is perhaps TRBD1 (5 bases). Germline V gene lookup returns CDR1 SQVTM and CDR2 ANQGSEA. Trimming cost V 5 bases and J 3 bases, with 17 bases left between them. There are 14 residues in the CDR3. The CDR3 spells CSVRTPSPDYEQYF. In nucleotides, the CDR3 is TGCAGCGTTCGGACACCCTCCCCAGACTACGAGCAGTACTTC.

J is TRBJ1-1 and V is TRBV19; 8 bases match TRBD1. This CDR3 has 15 amino acids. The junction had 4 bases not matched to a gene; V was cut back by 4 bases and J by 0 bases. Per the germline V gene, CDR1 is LNHDA and CDR2 is SQIVND (reference sequence). This CDR3 reads CASSTGQGMNTEAFF. The CDR3 DNA follows: TGTGCCAGTAGTACTGGACAGGGCATGAACACTGAAGCTTTCTTT.

Here the CDR3 reads CASSEGQGGQPQHF. CDR3 coding DNA: TGCGCCAGCAGCGAAGGACAGGGGGGACAGCCCCAGCATTTT. The chain uses TRBV5-1 and TRBJ1-5; TRBD1 aligns across 10 bases. V was pared by 4 bases and J by 7 bases, with 5 bases of the junction left unmatched. Per germline, CDR1 SGHRS and CDR2 YFSETQ. This CDR3 comprises 14 residues.

The chain links TRBV10-3 to TRBJ1-1, with D uncertain. Trimming removed 6 bases at V and 2 bases at J, with 10 bases between. CDR3 length equals 13 residues. The germline V gene encodes CDR1 ENHRY and CDR2 SYGVKD. CDR3 residues: CAIRKTDNTEAFF. In nucleotides, the CDR3 is TGTGCCATCAGGAAGACTGATAACACTGAAGCTTTCTTT.

This sequence joins TRBV5-1 and TRBJ2-6, with D perhaps matching TRBD1 or TRBD2 (5 bases each). Trimming removed 4 bases from V and 4 bases from J, with 21 bases in between. The CDR3 has 18 amino acids. CDR1 and CDR2 (germline): SGHRS, YFSETQ. The DNA for the CDR3 is TGCGCCAGCAGCCCCTCGGGGCCGGGGTCGGCAGGGGCCAACGTCCTGACTTTC. Translation: CASSPSGPGSAGANVLTF.

The chain links TRBV12-5 to TRBJ1-2; possibly TRBD1 for D (5 bases). Germline V gene data show CDR1 as LGHNT and CDR2 as FRNRAP. V was trimmed by 1 base and J by 4 bases, leaving 10 bases between them. There are 14 residues in the CDR3. The CDR3 is CASGLAHGAYGYTF. CDR3 DNA sequence: TGTGCTAGTGGTTTGGCACACGGGGCCTATGGCTACACCTTC.

The genes are TRBV6-1 and TRBJ1-5; D ambiguous. The CDR3 loop spans 15 amino acids. Germline V gene data show CDR1 as MNHNS and CDR2 as SASEGT. V dropped 0 bases and J dropped 0 bases, with 6 bases sitting between them. Here the CDR3 reads CASSEAINSNQPQHF. The CDR3 DNA reads TGTGCCAGCAGTGAAGCTATCAATAGCAATCAGCCCCAGCATTTT.

The chain employs TRBV5-6 and TRBJ1-5; D remains ambiguous. Deletions cut 2 bases from V and 1 base from J, with 4 bases between. Germline V gene lookup returns CDR1 SGHDT and CDR2 YYEEEE. The CDR3 spans 13 residues. CDR3 protein: CASSFSSNQPQHF. CDR3 coding DNA: TGTGCCAGCAGCTTCTCCAGCAATCAGCCCCAGCATTTT.

This clone was counted between two and nine times. The V and J genes are TRBV6-1 and TRBJ1-2; D is unresolved. Trimming cost V 2 bases and J 4 bases, with 8 bases left between them. The germline CDR1 and CDR2 sequences are MNHNS and SASEGT. CDR3 size: 13 residues. The CDR3 region has the DNA TGTGCCAGCAGTGAACGGGATGTCTATGGCTACACCTTC. Encoded protein: CASSERDVYGYTF.

The rearrangement links TRBV30 to TRBJ1-6; D gene uncertain. V was trimmed by 0 bases and J by 3 bases, leaving 24 bases between them. CDR3 length: 20 residues. The germline gives CDR1 GTSNPN, CDR2 SVGIG (reference sequence). The CDR3 sequence: CAWSVSKTGGPQLYNSPLHF. The CDR3 DNA is TGTGCCTGGAGTGTATCAAAGACGGGCGGTCCCCAACTCTATAATTCACCCCTCCACTTT.